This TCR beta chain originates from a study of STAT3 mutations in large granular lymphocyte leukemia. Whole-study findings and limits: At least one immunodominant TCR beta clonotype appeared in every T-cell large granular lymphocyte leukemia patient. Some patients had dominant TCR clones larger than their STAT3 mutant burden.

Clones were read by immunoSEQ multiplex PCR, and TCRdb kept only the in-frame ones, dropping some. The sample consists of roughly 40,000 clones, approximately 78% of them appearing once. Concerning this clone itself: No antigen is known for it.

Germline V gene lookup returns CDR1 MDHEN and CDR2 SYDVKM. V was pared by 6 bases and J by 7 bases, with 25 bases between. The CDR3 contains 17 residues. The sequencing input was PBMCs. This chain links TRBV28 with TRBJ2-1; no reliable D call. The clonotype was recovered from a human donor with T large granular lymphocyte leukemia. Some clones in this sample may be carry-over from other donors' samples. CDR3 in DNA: TGTGCCAGCAGGGGAACTGGTGAGTCCAAGGTGCCAAATGAGCAGTTCTTC. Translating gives CASRGTGESKVPNEQFF.